This T cell receptor beta chain was identified in a study of Graves' ophthalmopathy and Graves' hyperthyroidism. About the study: Researchers classed hyperthyroidism as stable given no ophthalmopathy within 18 months of follow-up. Broader study findings: Its predictions of ophthalmopathy progression gave the model 60% to 71% sensitivity and about 72% specificity. The 13-signature model separated ophthalmopathy from stable hyperthyroidism at approximately 89% sensitivity and 80% to 84% specificity.

Germline CDR1 and CDR2: LGHNA and YSLEER. V lost 5 bases and J lost 0, with 17 bases in between. The length of the CDR3 is 18 residues. Hyperthyroidism was new, under 2 months, in patients aged 18 to 65. About this clonotype: Its matching antigen is unknown.

TCR beta CDR3 regions were amplified from RNA transcripts. Amplification began with first-round RT-PCR using HTBI primers, then second-round multiplex PCR was performed. TCRdb re-called the multiplex PCR reads through MiXCR, storing one row per CDR3 protein. Of over a million distinct CDR3 sequences listed, about 40% are singletons. V is TRBV4-3 and J is TRBJ2-6, with D maybe TRBD1 (6 bases). Sequenced sample: peripheral blood or thyroid tissue (not recorded which). The origin of this receptor is an adult man with Graves' hyperthyroidism. CDR3 nucleotide sequence: TGCGCCAGCAGCTTCTCCGGACAGCTTAGCTCTGGGGCCAACGTCCTGACTTTC. This sequence encodes CASSFSGQLSSGANVLTF.